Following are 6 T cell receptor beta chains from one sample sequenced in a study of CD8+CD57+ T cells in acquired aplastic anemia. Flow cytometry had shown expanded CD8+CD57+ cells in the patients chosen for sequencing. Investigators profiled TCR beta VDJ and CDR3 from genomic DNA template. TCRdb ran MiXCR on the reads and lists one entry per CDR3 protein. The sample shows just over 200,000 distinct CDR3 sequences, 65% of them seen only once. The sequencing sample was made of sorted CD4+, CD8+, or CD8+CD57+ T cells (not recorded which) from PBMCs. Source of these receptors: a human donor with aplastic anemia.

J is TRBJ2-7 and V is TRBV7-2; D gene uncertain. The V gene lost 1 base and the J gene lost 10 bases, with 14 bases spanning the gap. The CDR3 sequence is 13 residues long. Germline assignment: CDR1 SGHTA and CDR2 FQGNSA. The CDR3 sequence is CASSLVGDILQYF. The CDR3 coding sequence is TGTGCCAGCAGCTTAGTGGGTGATATCCTCCAGTACTTC.

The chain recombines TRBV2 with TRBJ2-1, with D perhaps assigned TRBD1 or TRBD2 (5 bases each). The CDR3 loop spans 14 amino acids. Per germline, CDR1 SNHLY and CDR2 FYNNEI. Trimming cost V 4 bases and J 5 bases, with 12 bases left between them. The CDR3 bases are TGTGCCAGCAGTGTCCTGAGAGGGGACAATGAGCAGTTCTTC. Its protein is CASSVLRGDNEQFF.

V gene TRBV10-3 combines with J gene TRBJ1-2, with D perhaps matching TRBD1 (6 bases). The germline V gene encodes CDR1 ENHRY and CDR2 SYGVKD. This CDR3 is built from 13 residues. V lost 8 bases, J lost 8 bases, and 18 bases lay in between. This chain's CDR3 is CAIFIPHRAGYTF. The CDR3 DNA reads TGTGCCATCTTCATCCCGCACAGGGCCGGCTACACCTTC.

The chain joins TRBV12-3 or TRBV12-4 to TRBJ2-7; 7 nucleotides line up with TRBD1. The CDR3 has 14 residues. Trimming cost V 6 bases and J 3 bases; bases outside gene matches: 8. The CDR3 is CASSPGTALYEQYF. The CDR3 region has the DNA TGTGCCAGCAGCCCTGGGACAGCCCTCTACGAGCAGTACTTC.

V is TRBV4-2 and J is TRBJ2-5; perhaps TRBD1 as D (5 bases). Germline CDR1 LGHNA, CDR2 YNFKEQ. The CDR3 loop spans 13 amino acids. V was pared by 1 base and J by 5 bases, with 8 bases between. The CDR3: CASSQGTRETQYF. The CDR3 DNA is TGTGCCAGCAGCCAAGGGACAAGGGAGACCCAGTACTTC.

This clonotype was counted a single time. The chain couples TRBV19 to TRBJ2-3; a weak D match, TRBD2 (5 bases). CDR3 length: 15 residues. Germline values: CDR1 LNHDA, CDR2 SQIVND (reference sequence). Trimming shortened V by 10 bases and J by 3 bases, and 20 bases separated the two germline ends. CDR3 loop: CAISEFGLGTDTQYF. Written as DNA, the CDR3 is TGTGCCATTAGCGAATTTGGGCTAGGGACAGATACGCAGTATTTT.